The clone carrying this TCR beta chain occurred once. Antigen unknown. This record comes from a study of T cell responses to AZD1222 COVID-19 vaccine. General study points: The donor group comprised mostly white British people and more females; the analysis possibly underestimated clonal diversity. No repertoire was sampled before or during the peak T cell response, only after it.

Data came from immunoSEQ multiplex PCR; TCRdb stores just in-frame clones and leaves some out. The sample records 250,000 to 300,000 clones, almost 95% being singletons. Pooled samples include second doses given at about 4 or 12 weeks. This CDR3 region has 16 residues. Trimming stripped 5 bases from V and 5 bases from J, with 18 bases between. Germline assignment: CDR1 LNHNV and CDR2 YYDKDF (reference sequence). This sample comprised peripheral blood, obtained 28 days after the second AZD1222 dose. V and J are TRBV15 and TRBJ1-4; a weak D match, TRBD1 (6 bases). This receptor was identified in an adult who received the AZD1222 COVID-19 vaccine. CDR3 amino acids: CATSHGWTVENEKLFF. The CDR3 coding sequence is TGTGCCACCAGCCACGGGTGGACAGTAGAAAATGAAAAACTGTTTTTT. Full variable domain (remainder filled in from reference TRBV15 and TRBJ1-4): DAMVIQNPRYQVTQFGKPVTLSCSQTLNHNVMYWYQQKSSQAPKLLFHYYDKDFNNEADTPDNFQSRRPNTSFCFLDIRSPGLGDTAMYLCATSHGWTVENEKLFFGSGTQLSVL.